This T cell receptor beta chain was documented in a study of shared T cell receptors in the human thymus. Sequenced by immunoSEQ multiplex PCR; TCRdb stores in-frame clones only, minus some. The profile covers hundreds of thousands of clones, with 87% appearing a single time and 0.0094% taken by the ten largest. This CDR3 region has 13 residues. CDR1 MNHEY and CDR2 SVGAGI come from the germline V gene. V lost 5 bases and J 8 bases, leaving 15 bases between the germline ends. These sequences were also reported in another study, on human thymus T cells. This second study says: Healthy Finnish infants having corrective surgery for congenital heart defects served as donors. From resections taken during corrective heart surgery, the thymus tissue was obtained. Blood and thymic repertoires both appeared biased in V and J gene usage. Highly overlapping thymic repertoires in unrelated individuals were reported by related research.

This receptor was identified in a boy younger than two with a congenital heart defect. The V and J genes are TRBV6-5 and TRBJ1-2; the D gene is possibly TRBD1 (6 bases). The sequenced sample consisted of thymocytes. CDR3 sequence reads: CASSQTGLEGYTF. CDR3 coding DNA: TGTGCCAGCAGTCAAACAGGGCTGGAAGGCTACACCTTC.